Each of the 29 T cell receptor beta chains below was sequenced from the same sample in a study of T-cell memory formation after mild COVID-19 (dated by TCRdb to the early 2020s). The library relied on 5' RACE. These reads were obtained on an Illumina NovaSeq 6000. TCRdb reprocessing: public reads trimmed at Q25 with fastp, clones called with MiXCR, in-frame beta chains kept. Every CDR3 protein is listed once, alongside the most common genes and DNA of its rows. Across this sample there are tens of thousands of distinct CDR3 sequences, with about 14% seen only once. The ten top clones hold under 35% of the sample. Sequences were obtained from PBMCs or a T cell subset sorted from them (not recorded which). The receptors come from an adult woman who had mild COVID-19 (a few samples of this study predate the infection). The sample titles of this study are shuffled in the database, so cell type and time point are left out; the donor was told from shared clones.

The rearrangement links TRBV5-1 to TRBJ1-2; 8 positions agree with TRBD1. CDR1 is SGHRS, CDR2 YFSETQ, per germline. V lost 1 base, J lost 5 bases, and 7 bases stayed unmatched. The CDR3 loop spans 15 amino acids. The CDR3: CASSLYSGGGYGYTF. CDR3 nucleotide sequence: TGCGCCAGCAGCTTGTATTCAGGGGGCGGTTATGGCTACACCTTC.

The chain carries TRBV6-2 or TRBV6-3 and TRBJ2-1; unclear D gene. Germline lookup yields CDR1 MNHEY and CDR2 SVGEGT. There are 14 residues in the CDR3. The germline V and J ends were trimmed by 6 bases and 2 bases, with 11 bases remaining between them. The CDR3 sequence: CASRFTEAYNEQFF. CDR3 DNA: TGTGCCAGCAGATTTACAGAGGCCTACAATGAGCAGTTCTTC.

In its sample, this clonotype was seen a few times. V gene TRBV12-3 or TRBV12-4 combines with J gene TRBJ2-5; 7 positions match TRBD2. The CDR3 covers 14 residues. With V trimmed by 7 bases and J by 7 bases, 12 bases remained unmatched. This CDR3 is CASTVSPREGTQYF. In DNA, the CDR3 is TGTGCCAGCACCGTGTCGCCGAGGGAGGGGACCCAGTACTTC.

This clonotype has a handful of counts. The V gene is TRBV30, the J gene TRBJ2-7, with a possible D match to TRBD1 (6 bases). Trimming took 2 bases from V and 3 from J, leaving 14 bases between them. The CDR3 length is 14 residues. Per germline, CDR1 GTSNPN and CDR2 SVGIG (reference sequence). CDR3 nucleotides: TGTGCCTGGAGTTCACCCGGGACATTCTACGAGCAGTACTTC. It encodes CAWSSPGTFYEQYF.

J is TRBJ1-2 and V is TRBV5-6, with a possible D match to TRBD1 (6 bases). The CDR3 runs 13 residues. V gave up 5 bases and J gave up 5 bases, with 13 bases separating them. Looked up from germline, CDR1 is SGHDT and CDR2 is YYEEEE. The CDR3 DNA follows: TGTGCCAGCAGTTCGGACAGCTTTTATGGCTACACCTTC. It yields the protein CASSSDSFYGYTF. Full variable domain (remainder filled in from reference TRBV5-6 and TRBJ1-2): DAGVTQSPTHLIKTRGQQVTLRCSPKSGHDTVSWYQQALGQGPQFIFQYYEEEERQRGNFPDRFSGHQFPNYSSELNVNALLLGDSALYLCASSSDSFYGYTFGSGTRLTVV.

This clonotype was seen only a few times. This chain joins TRBV5-4 and TRBJ2-3, with D perhaps matching TRBD2 (6 bases). Germline V CDR1 and CDR2: SGHNT, YYREEE (reference sequence). V shed 1 base and J shed 1 base, with 7 bases lying between them. The CDR3 runs to 14 residues. CDR3 amino acids: CASSLWGGTDTQYF. DNA for the CDR3: TGTGCCAGCAGCTTGTGGGGGGGCACAGATACGCAGTATTTT.

The chain combines TRBV23-1 with TRBJ2-1; 14 positions agree with TRBD2. TRBV23-1 is noted as an ORF with a role that remains uncertain. V gave up 6 bases and J gave up 0 bases; unmatched junction bases: 7. This CDR3 is built from 18 residues. CDR3 in amino acids: CASRSGTSGGSSYNEQFF. As DNA, the CDR3 is TGCGCCAGCAGGTCCGGGACTAGCGGGGGAAGCTCCTACAATGAGCAGTTCTTC.

The sample holds a few counts of this clonotype. The chain employs TRBV7-3 and TRBJ1-1; D ambiguous. The CDR3 is made up of 14 amino acids. Between the trimmed V and J ends, which lost 2 bases and 2 bases, there was a span of 9 bases. Germline assignment: CDR1 SGHTA and CDR2 FQGTGA. CDR3 in DNA: TGTGCCAGCAGCTTAGGTCCGGAAAACACTGAAGCTTTCTTT. Translated, it gives CASSLGPENTEAFF.

A few counts support this clonotype. The chain joins TRBV11-2 to TRBJ2-1; 7 bases agree with TRBD2. The germline gives CDR1 SGHAT, CDR2 FQNNGV. The CDR3 covers 16 residues. The trim removed 0 bases at V and 2 bases at J, leaving 4 bases unmatched. In nucleotides, the CDR3 is TGTGCCAGCAGCTTAGATGGGGGGGGTGCCTACAATGAGCAGTTCTTC. This encodes CASSLDGGGAYNEQFF.

This clonotype was found a few times. CDR3 loop: CASSVGISGDTYNEQFF. The CDR3 coding sequence is TGTGCCAGCAGCGTAGGAATTAGCGGGGACACCTACAATGAGCAGTTCTTC. The chain couples TRBV9 to TRBJ2-1, with 8 bases that match TRBD2. The V and J ends lost 0 bases and 2 bases, in that order; junction bases with no gene match: 7. CDR1 is SGDLS, CDR2 YYNGEE, per germline. This CDR3 region has 17 residues. Supplemented by reference TRBV9 and TRBJ2-1, the full variable domain reads DSGVTQTPKHLITATGQRVTLRCSPRSGDLSVYWYQQSLDQGLQFLIQYYNGEERAKGNILERFSAQQFPDLHSELNLSSLELGDSALYFCASSVGISGDTYNEQFFGPGTRLTVL.

This chain connects TRBV12-3 or TRBV12-4 to TRBJ2-1; D uncertain. CDR3 size: 16 residues. V was clipped by 5 bases and J by 0 bases, with 14 bases between them. CDR3 bases: TGTGCCAGCAGTCTTTACAACATGGGCTCCTACAATGAGCAGTTCTTC. Translation gives CASSLYNMGSYNEQFF.

V is TRBV20-1 and J is TRBJ1-2; D call uncertain. The V and J ends lost 0 bases and 8 bases respectively, with 7 bases between them. Germline values: CDR1 DFQATT, CDR2 SNEGSKA (reference sequence). CDR3 length: 11 residues. CDR3 DNA sequence: TGCAGTGCTAGAGATCTTTTCGGCTACACCTTC. It specifies CSARDLFGYTF.

This clonotype was seen a handful of times. This chain uses TRBV5-1 with TRBJ2-7, with 10 bases aligning to TRBD1. The CDR3 loop spans 14 amino acids. After removal of 2 bases from V and 6 bases from J, the junction contained 5 bases not matched to a gene. Germline lookup yields CDR1 SGHRS and CDR2 YFSETQ. CDR3 in amino acids: CASSLPGQGPEQYF. CDR3 nucleotide sequence: TGCGCCAGCAGCTTACCGGGACAGGGGCCCGAGCAGTACTTC.

The chain has TRBV15 and TRBJ1-1, with D tentatively TRBD1 (5 bases). Germline assignment: CDR1 LNHNV and CDR2 YYDKDF (reference sequence). This CDR3 is built from 15 residues. V lost 5 bases to trimming and J lost 3 bases, with 16 bases between them. The CDR3 loop reads CATSRLLGRDTEAFF. The CDR3 DNA reads as TGTGCCACCAGCCGACTTTTGGGGCGGGACACTGAAGCTTTCTTT. Supplemented by reference TRBV15 and TRBJ1-1, the full variable domain reads DAMVIQNPRYQVTQFGKPVTLSCSQTLNHNVMYWYQQKSSQAPKLLFHYYDKDFNNEADTPDNFQSRRPNTSFCFLDIRSPGLGDTAMYLCATSRLLGRDTEAFFGQGTRLTVV.

The genes are TRBV11-2 and TRBJ2-7; 7 nucleotides match TRBD1. The CDR3 is 14 amino acids. CDR1 is SGHAT and CDR2 is FQNNGV in the germline V gene. V lost 7 bases to trimming and J lost 1 base; unmatched junction nucleotides: 7. DNA for the CDR3: TGTGCCAGCACCCGTCGACAGGGATCCTACGAGCAGTACTTC. It codes for CASTRRQGSYEQYF.

This clonotype has ten or more counts. The chain joins TRBV9 to TRBJ2-1; D is perhaps TRBD1 (5 bases). Germline V gives CDR1 SGDLS, CDR2 YYNGEE. V shed 4 bases and J shed 9 bases, with 8 bases lying between them. This CDR3 has 11 residues. Written as DNA, the CDR3 is TGTGCCAGCAGCCCAGGGCCTGAGCAGTTCTTC. Its protein is CASSPGPEQFF. Full variable domain (outside the CDR3, taken from reference TRBV9 and TRBJ2-1): DSGVTQTPKHLITATGQRVTLRCSPRSGDLSVYWYQQSLDQGLQFLIQYYNGEERAKGNILERFSAQQFPDLHSELNLSSLELGDSALYFCASSPGPEQFFGPGTRLTVL.

This clonotype was recorded a few times. The rearrangement uses TRBV20-1 and TRBJ2-3; unclear D gene. This CDR3 spans 19 amino acids. Germline CDR1 reads DFQATT; CDR2 reads SNEGSKA (reference sequence). Trimming left V 0 bases short and J 0 bases short, with 22 bases between. CDR3 sequence: CSARDRAGVIITSTDTQYF. The CDR3, as DNA: TGCAGTGCTAGAGATCGCGCTGGGGTGATAATAACTAGCACAGATACGCAGTATTTT.

The chain combines TRBV4-1 with TRBJ1-1; TRBD1 matches at 7 bases. J gave up 6 bases and V 7 bases, and 8 bases lay outside the gene matches. CDR3 length: 13 residues. Per the germline V gene, CDR1 is MGHRA and CDR2 is YSYEKL. The CDR3 DNA reads TGCGCCAGCAATTGGCAGGGGGGCTCTGAAGCTTTCTTT. Protein: CASNWQGGSEAFF.

This rearrangement joins TRBV24-1 to TRBJ2-6; D is uncertain. The CDR3 is 17 residues long. The germline V gene has CDR1 KGHDR and CDR2 SFDVKD. Trimming pared 2 bases from V and 2 bases from J, leaving 12 bases between. The chain's CDR3 is CATSDSTTSPGANVLTF. CDR3 DNA sequence: TGTGCCACCAGTGATTCTACGACATCGCCTGGGGCCAACGTCCTGACTTTC.

This sequence joins TRBV21-1 and TRBJ2-1. TRBV21-1 represents a pseudogene. The CDR3 sequence is 17 residues long. The CDR3 coding sequence is TGTGCCAGCAGAAAAGAAAACGGCGTGAGCTCCTACAATGAGCAGTTCTTC. Protein product: CASRKENGVSSYNEQFF.

This clonotype has more than one count but fewer than ten. V usage is TRBV10-3 and J usage is TRBJ2-2; tentatively, D is TRBD1 or TRBD2 (5 bases each). CDR1 and CDR2 from the germline V gene are ENHRY and SYGVKD. The ends were cut back, 5 bases at V and 0 bases at J, with 25 bases in the middle. This CDR3 has 20 residues. Written as DNA, the CDR3 is TGTGCCATCAGTTCCCCGGGACCCGCGTCTGATTCGGCGAACACCGGGGAGCTGTTTTTT. Translating gives CAISSPGPASDSANTGELFF.

This clonotype has more than one count but fewer than ten. The chain couples TRBV7-2 to TRBJ2-2; D is unclear. From germline, CDR1 is SGHTA and CDR2 FQGNSA. The CDR3 is made up of 16 amino acids. V gave up 5 bases and J gave up 1 base, with 14 bases separating them. The CDR3 nucleotides are TGTGCCAGCAGCCCCTGGTTTGGAGAGAACACCGGGGAGCTGTTTTTT. Protein: CASSPWFGENTGELFF.

The chain couples TRBV6-5 to TRBJ2-3; TRBD2 is a possible D gene (6 bases). V lost 0 bases, J lost 6 bases, and 16 bases lay in between. The CDR3 consists of 16 residues. Per the germline V gene, CDR1 is MNHEY and CDR2 is SVGAGI. The CDR3 loop is CASSYSEGAMGDTQYF. Here the CDR3 DNA reads TGTGCCAGCAGTTACTCGGAGGGCGCGATGGGGGATACGCAGTATTTT.

Only a few counts were recorded for this clonotype. V gene TRBV4-1 combines with J gene TRBJ2-5, with no clear D. CDR3 size: 14 residues. Trimming stripped 5 bases from V and 2 bases from J, with 12 bases between. Germline CDR1 reads MGHRA; CDR2 reads YSYEKL. In DNA, the CDR3 is TGCGCCAGCAGCTCCTCAGAGCGTCAAGAGACCCAGTACTTC. Amino acids: CASSSSERQETQYF.

This clonotype was seen a handful of times. The V gene is TRBV5-4, the J gene TRBJ2-7, with D tentatively TRBD1 or TRBD2 (5 bases each). This CDR3 has 13 amino acids. From germline, CDR1 is SGHNT and CDR2 YYREEE (reference sequence). Between the trimmed V and J ends, which lost 1 base and 3 bases, there was a span of 8 bases. CDR3 DNA: TGTGCCAGCAGCTTGAATGGGGGCTACGAGCAGTACTTC. Its translation: CASSLNGGYEQYF.

The V gene is TRBV6-4, the J gene TRBJ2-3; D is undetermined. Germline V gene sequence: CDR1 MRHNA, CDR2 SNTAGT. The CDR3 length is 16 residues. V lost 0 bases and J lost 2, with 12 bases in between. In DNA, the CDR3 is TGTGCCAGCAGTGACTCGGCTGGACCGACCACAGATACGCAGTATTTT. This encodes CASSDSAGPTTDTQYF.

The chain joins TRBV5-6 to TRBJ2-1; D not certain. The CDR3 loop spans 13 amino acids. The V gene's germline CDR1 is SGHDT and CDR2 YYEEEE. V was pared by 0 bases and J by 6 bases, with 7 bases between. For the CDR3, the DNA is TGTGCCAGCAGCTTGGACTCTCCCAATGAGCAGTTCTTC. Translating it yields CASSLDSPNEQFF.

The V and J genes are TRBV11-3 and TRBJ2-1; TRBD2 might be the D (6 bases). The V end was cut by 1 base, the J end by 7 bases, with 11 bases between. The length of the CDR3 is 14 residues. Germline V CDR1 and CDR2: SGHNT, YENEEA. The CDR3 protein is CASSLVFSGNEQFF. The CDR3 bases are TGTGCCAGCAGCTTAGTCTTCAGCGGGAATGAGCAGTTCTTC.

V and J are TRBV9 and TRBJ1-2; weak D call: TRBD1 (5 bases). Germline lookup yields CDR1 SGDLS and CDR2 YYNGEE. Trimming took off 3 bases at V and 2 bases at J, with 14 bases between the two ends. The CDR3 runs 15 residues. The CDR3 is CASSARGDGNYGYTF. CDR3 nucleotide sequence: TGTGCCAGCAGCGCGAGAGGGGACGGAAACTATGGCTACACCTTC.